This T cell receptor beta chain emerged from a study of blood T cell repertoires in COVID-19. Whole-study context: Donors in the United States, Italy and Spain gave samples during acute or convalescent COVID-19.

The CDR3 is 15 residues long. With 3 bases clipped from V and 5 bases from J, the junction kept 8 bases outside the gene matches. The germline V gene encodes CDR1 MGHRA and CDR2 YSYEKL. Sequencing was performed with immunoSEQ multiplex PCR; in TCRdb, only in-frame clones are kept and a portion is missing. The table lists approximately 88,000 clones, roughly 87% of them singletons. The J gene is TRBJ1-2, the V gene TRBV4-1; 8 nucleotides line up with TRBD1. Sequenced sample: peripheral blood. This TCR derives from a male donor with acute or convalescent COVID-19. CDR3 loop: CASSHAPDRVYGYTF. As DNA, the CDR3 is TGCGCCAGCAGCCACGCCCCGGACAGGGTTTATGGCTACACCTTC.